These 21 T cell receptor beta chains share one sample of origin, sequenced in a study of OX40 agonist ivuxolimab in advanced cancers. TCRdb's copy holds only in-frame clones and misses some; the assay was immunoSEQ multiplex PCR. The sample has around 38,000 clones, 82% seen once; the top ten hold roughly 7.5%. The source material was CD4+ or CD8+ T cells sorted from blood, sampled in a trial of the OX40 agonist ivuxolimab. These receptors were obtained from an adult with an advanced solid tumor such as melanoma, head and neck, liver or kidney cancer.

This clone was detected only a few times. The V and J genes are TRBV5-4 and TRBJ2-1; either TRBD1 or TRBD2 may fit D (6 bases each). The CDR3 consists of 16 residues. The V end was cut by 7 bases, the J end by 0 bases, with 17 bases between. Germline loops: CDR1 SGHNT, CDR2 YYREEE (reference sequence). The CDR3 region has the DNA TGTGCCAGCCGTATCGAGGGGGGAAGCTCCTACAATGAGCAGTTCTTC. Translated, it gives CASRIEGGSSYNEQFF.

The gene calls are TRBV5-6 and TRBJ2-1; D call uncertain. CDR3 size: 14 residues. CDR1 SGHDT and CDR2 YYEEEE come from the germline V gene. V was shortened by 1 base and J by 6 bases, with 11 bases between the two germline ends. The DNA of the CDR3 is TGTGCCAGCAGCTTGTCGGTACCAGGCAATGAGCAGTTCTTC. As protein: CASSLSVPGNEQFF. Looking up the rest from reference TRBV5-6 and TRBJ2-1 gives the full variable domain: DAGVTQSPTHLIKTRGQQVTLRCSPKSGHDTVSWYQQALGQGPQFIFQYYEEEERQRGNFPDRFSGHQFPNYSSELNVNALLLGDSALYLCASSLSVPGNEQFFGPGTRLTVL.

The chain employs TRBV7-8 and TRBJ2-1, with 9 bases lining up with TRBD1. In germline, CDR1 is SGHVS, CDR2 FQNEAQ. V was clipped by 7 bases and J by 6 bases; unmatched bases: 7. CDR3 length equals 14 residues. The CDR3 sequence is CASTRDRVGNEQFF. As DNA, the CDR3 is TGTGCCAGCACCCGGGACAGGGTGGGCAATGAGCAGTTCTTC.

The rearrangement links TRBV5-1 to TRBJ2-7; D is uncertain. Trimming removed 4 bases from V and 1 base from J, with 6 bases in between. The germline gives CDR1 SGHRS, CDR2 YFSETQ. The CDR3 is made up of 12 amino acids. CDR3: CASSLASYEQYF. The CDR3 region has the DNA TGCGCCAGCAGCCTGGCTTCCTACGAGCAGTACTTC.

The V call is TRBV5-1, the J call TRBJ1-2; unclear D gene. CDR1 SGHRS and CDR2 YFSETQ come from the germline V gene. V was shortened by 0 bases and J by 2 bases, with 8 bases between the two germline ends. This CDR3 spans 14 amino acids. The CDR3 reads CASSLGLINYGYTF. For the CDR3, the DNA is TGCGCCAGCAGCTTGGGGCTGATCAACTATGGCTACACCTTC.

The rearrangement links TRBV4-1 to TRBJ2-1; TRBD2 is a possible D gene (6 bases). V gave up 2 bases and J gave up 1 base, with 18 bases separating them. Germline V lookup: CDR1 MGHRA, CDR2 YSYEKL. The CDR3 sequence is 18 residues long. CDR3 bases: TGCGCCAGCAGCCAAACATATACTAGCTTTGGGTCCTACAATGAGCAGTTCTTC. Translating it yields CASSQTYTSFGSYNEQFF.

The V call is TRBV28, the J call TRBJ2-1, with TRBD2 as a possible D gene (5 bases). V dropped 5 bases and J dropped 4 bases, with 24 bases sitting between them. CDR1 and CDR2 (germline): MDHEN, SYDVKM. The CDR3 has 18 amino acids. CDR3: CASSPGRRRIPRYNEQFF. In DNA form, the CDR3 reads TGTGCCAGCAGTCCAGGTAGGCGGAGGATTCCCCGATACAATGAGCAGTTCTTC.

The chain has TRBV11-2 and TRBJ1-2, with D perhaps matching TRBD1 (6 bases). Trimming shortened V by 5 bases and J by 4 bases, and 23 bases separated the two germline ends. CDR1 is SGHAT, CDR2 FQNNGV, per germline. The CDR3 covers 17 residues. The CDR3 nucleotides are TGTGCCAGCAGCGGCCACTCGGACGGCGGCAGGGGCTATGGCTACACCTTC. Protein sequence: CASSGHSDGGRGYGYTF.

This clone has just a few counts. The chain carries TRBV9 and TRBJ2-1; D gene ambiguous. The CDR3 covers 11 residues. The V gene's germline CDR1 is SGDLS and CDR2 YYNGEE. V lost 0 bases and J 9 bases, leaving 4 bases between the germline ends. The CDR3 spells CASSVGGEQFF. Written as DNA, the CDR3 is TGTGCCAGCAGCGTAGGGGGTGAGCAGTTCTTC. The whole variable domain, remainder taken from reference TRBV9 and TRBJ2-1, is DSGVTQTPKHLITATGQRVTLRCSPRSGDLSVYWYQQSLDQGLQFLIQYYNGEERAKGNILERFSAQQFPDLHSELNLSSLELGDSALYFCASSVGGEQFFGPGTRLTVL.

The chain uses TRBV6-6 and TRBJ2-7, with TRBD2 matching 8 bases. The J segment lost 0 bases and the V segment lost 9 bases, leaving 1 base of the junction unmatched. The CDR3 contains 12 residues. CDR1 and CDR2 (germline): MNHNY, SVGAGI (reference sequence). CDR3 amino acids: CASSGNSYEQYF. The CDR3 region has the DNA TGTGCCAGTAGCGGGAACTCCTACGAGCAGTACTTC.

This chain links TRBV27 with TRBJ2-7; D gene ambiguous. The CDR3 contains 11 residues. Trimming pared 4 bases from V and 4 bases from J, leaving 5 bases between. The germline gives CDR1 MNHEY, CDR2 SMNVEV (reference sequence). CDR3 protein: CASSYGYEQYF. The CDR3 DNA is TGTGCCAGCAGTTATGGTTACGAGCAGTACTTC.

The rearrangement uses TRBV18 and TRBJ2-3, with 9 positions matching TRBD1. The CDR3 runs 15 residues. Germline CDR1 is KGHSH and CDR2 is LQKENI. Losses at the gene ends were 5 bases for V and 3 bases for J; bases not matched to a gene: 6. This CDR3 is CASSTDGTGTDTQYF. The CDR3 DNA sequence: TGTGCCAGCTCAACCGATGGGACAGGGACAGATACGCAGTATTTT.

The V and J genes are TRBV27 and TRBJ2-1; the D is unclear. Looked up from germline, CDR1 is MNHEY and CDR2 is SMNVEV (reference sequence). The CDR3 totals 13 residues. Trimming pared 2 bases from V and 6 bases from J, leaving 8 bases between. The chain's CDR3 is CASSLTGVNEQFF. CDR3 coding DNA: TGTGCCAGCAGTTTAACTGGCGTCAATGAGCAGTTCTTC.

The gene calls are TRBV7-2 and TRBJ1-6; TRBD1 matches at 7 bases. V lost 1 base to trimming and J lost 7 bases; unmatched junction nucleotides: 4. The CDR3 runs 15 residues. Germline-derived CDR1 and CDR2 are SGHTA and FQGNSA. Written as DNA, the CDR3 is TGTGCCAGCAGCTTAGGGGACAGCCAAAATTCACCCCTCCACTTT. Translation gives CASSLGDSQNSPLHF.

The V call is TRBV11-3, the J call TRBJ2-1; D is possibly TRBD2 (6 bases). CDR3 length: 14 amino acids. The V gene lost 3 bases and the J gene lost 6 bases, with 12 bases spanning the gap. Germline values: CDR1 SGHNT, CDR2 YENEEA. CDR3 sequence reads: CASSFGGSRNEQFF. CDR3 DNA sequence: TGTGCCAGCAGCTTTGGAGGGAGCCGCAATGAGCAGTTCTTC.

The chain joins TRBV11-2 to TRBJ1-1; possibly TRBD1 for D (5 bases). This CDR3 contains 13 residues. Trimming stripped 5 bases from V and 4 bases from J, with 11 bases between. Per germline, CDR1 SGHAT and CDR2 FQNNGV. The CDR3 loop reads CASSPLRGTEAFF. The CDR3 nucleotides are TGTGCCAGCAGCCCGCTGAGGGGCACTGAAGCTTTCTTT.

The chain uses TRBV27 and TRBJ2-1; no clear D. V dropped 3 bases and J dropped 7 bases, with 4 bases sitting between them. The CDR3 is 11 amino acids. In germline, CDR1 is MNHEY, CDR2 SMNVEV (reference sequence). The CDR3 here is CASSFSNEQFF. Written as DNA, the CDR3 is TGTGCCAGCAGTTTTTCTAATGAGCAGTTCTTC.

The V call is TRBV11-2, the J call TRBJ2-7; D gene uncertain. V was shortened by 8 bases and J by 6 bases, with 23 bases between the two germline ends. Germline V gene lookup returns CDR1 SGHAT and CDR2 FQNNGV. The CDR3 runs 15 residues. CDR3 region: CASRTRRSSEGEQYF. CDR3 coding DNA: TGTGCCAGCCGAACCAGGCGGTCTAGTGAAGGCGAGCAGTACTTC.

Written as DNA, the CDR3 is TGTGCCAGCAGTCTCGGGACAGTGAACACTGAAGCTTTCTTT. This translates into CASSLGTVNTEAFF. The chain has TRBV6-1 and TRBJ1-1; 7 bases are a match to TRBD1. Per germline, CDR1 MNHNS and CDR2 SASEGT. V lost 5 bases to trimming and J lost 0 bases; unmatched junction nucleotides: 3. The CDR3 spans 14 residues.

This clone was seen only once. The chain employs TRBV27 and TRBJ2-1; D is uncertain. Per germline, CDR1 MNHEY and CDR2 SMNVEV (reference sequence). This CDR3 is built from 14 residues. With 2 bases removed from V and 4 bases from J, the gap between germline ends came to 9 bases. The CDR3 DNA reads as TGTGCCAGCAGTTTAGACATCCGGTACAATGAGCAGTTCTTC. The encoded protein is CASSLDIRYNEQFF.

The chain couples TRBV4-3 to TRBJ1-6; D uncertain. There are 14 residues in the CDR3. Trimming pared 0 bases from V and 6 bases from J, leaving 6 bases between. CDR1 LGHNA and CDR2 YSLEER come from the germline V gene. CDR3 sequence (DNA): TGCGCCAGCAGCCAAGAGGCCCGTAATTCACCCCTCCACTTT. Amino acids: CASSQEARNSPLHF.